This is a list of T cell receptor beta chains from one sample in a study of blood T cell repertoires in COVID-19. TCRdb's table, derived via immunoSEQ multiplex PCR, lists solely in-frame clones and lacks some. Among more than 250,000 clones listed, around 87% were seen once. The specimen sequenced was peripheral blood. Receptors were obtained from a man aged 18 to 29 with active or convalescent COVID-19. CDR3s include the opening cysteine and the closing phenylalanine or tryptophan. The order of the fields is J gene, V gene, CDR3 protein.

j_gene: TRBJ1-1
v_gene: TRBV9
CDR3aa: CASSVVEGPGAEAFF

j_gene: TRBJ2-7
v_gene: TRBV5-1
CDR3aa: CASSLTGDTYEQYF

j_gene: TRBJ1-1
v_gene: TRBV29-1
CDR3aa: CSVEGDSANTEAFF

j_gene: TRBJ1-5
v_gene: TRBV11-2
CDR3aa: CASSQAGSEPQHF

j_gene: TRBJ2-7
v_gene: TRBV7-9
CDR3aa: CASSPAYEQYF

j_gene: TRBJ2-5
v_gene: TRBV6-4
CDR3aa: CASSPGLAGAGETQYF

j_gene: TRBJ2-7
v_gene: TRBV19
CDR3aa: CASSAGSGDYEQYF

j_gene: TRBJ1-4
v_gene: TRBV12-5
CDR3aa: CASGLYPSAGTNEKLFF

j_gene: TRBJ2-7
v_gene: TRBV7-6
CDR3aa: CASSLQNEQYF

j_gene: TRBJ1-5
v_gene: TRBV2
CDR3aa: CASSAVHSNQPQHF

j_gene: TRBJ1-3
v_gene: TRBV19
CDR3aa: CASSQGASAGNTIYF

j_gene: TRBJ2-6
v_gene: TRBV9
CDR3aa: CASSVGLAGGSSGANVLTF

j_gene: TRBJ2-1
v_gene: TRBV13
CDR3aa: CASSPMPRQGASDNEQFF

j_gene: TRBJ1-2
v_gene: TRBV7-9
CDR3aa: CASSFQNAGLGYTF